These 5 T cell receptor beta chains came from one sample sequenced in a study of blood T cell repertoires in COVID-19. Assay used: immunoSEQ multiplex PCR; TCRdb lists only in-frame clones, some missing. The sample includes 300,000 to 400,000 clones, roughly 86% of them seen just once. Sample: peripheral blood. The receptors come from a human donor in a cohort sampled during active COVID-19.

The V gene is TRBV5-5, the J gene TRBJ1-5, with D possibly TRBD1 on 6 matching bases. Germline V gives CDR1 SGHKS, CDR2 YYEKEE (reference sequence). V was trimmed by 4 bases and J by 7 bases, leaving 21 bases between them. This CDR3 has 16 residues. The CDR3 loop reads CASSRDTGTGIQPQHF. DNA for the CDR3: TGTGCCAGCAGCCGGGACACCGGGACGGGCATACAGCCCCAGCATTTT.

The chain couples TRBV28 to TRBJ2-7; 9 positions match TRBD1. The germline V gene has CDR1 MDHEN and CDR2 SYDVKM. The ends lost 1 base at V and 2 bases at J; junction bases unmatched: 3. The CDR3 spans 15 residues. The CDR3 is CASSLSGQGPYEQYF. The CDR3, as DNA: TGTGCCAGCAGTTTATCGGGACAGGGTCCCTACGAGCAGTACTTC.

The chain carries TRBV7-2 and TRBJ1-3; D gene uncertain. The CDR3 totals 15 residues. V was pared by 5 bases and J by 4 bases, with 15 bases between. CDR1 is SGHTA, CDR2 FQGNSA, per germline. CDR3 sequence: CASSRTGRAGNTIYF. CDR3 bases: TGTGCCAGCAGCCGGACTGGGAGGGCAGGAAACACCATATATTTT.

This clone was counted between two and nine times. The rearrangement links TRBV10-1 to TRBJ1-4; 8 positions match TRBD1. The CDR3 consists of 16 residues. Germline V gives CDR1 WNHNN, CDR2 SYGVQD (reference sequence). V trimming: 5 bases; J trimming: 7 bases; junction bases outside the gene matches: 12. The DNA for the CDR3 is TGCGCCAGCAGTCGATTGACAGGGGAAGGTCGTGAAAAACTGTTTTTT. Its protein product is CASSRLTGEGREKLFF.

This chain uses TRBV9 with TRBJ2-2, with 8 nucleotides matching TRBD1. V dropped 3 bases and J dropped 7; count of bases not matched to a gene: 5. CDR1 is SGDLS, CDR2 YYNGEE, per germline. There are 14 residues in the CDR3. The CDR3 loop is CASSAGGAGGELFF. The CDR3 DNA reads as TGTGCCAGCAGCGCAGGGGGCGCGGGCGGGGAGCTGTTTTTT. Full variable domain (rest looked up from reference TRBV9 and TRBJ2-2): DSGVTQTPKHLITATGQRVTLRCSPRSGDLSVYWYQQSLDQGLQFLIQYYNGEERAKGNILERFSAQQFPDLHSELNLSSLELGDSALYFCASSAGGAGGELFFGEGSRLTVL.